One sample yielded the 19 T cell receptor beta chains listed below, sequenced in a study of cytomegalovirus exposure and HLA in healthy donors. PCR employed 60 Vbeta and 13 Jbeta primers. Here immunoSEQ multiplex PCR was the method, and the copy in TCRdb shows in-frame clones only, minus some. Among about 130,000 clones listed, roughly 84% were seen once. The sequenced material came from PBMCs. These receptors came from a young woman in good health and CMV-seropositive.

This chain links TRBV7-9 with TRBJ2-5; maybe TRBD1 (6 bases). The end of the DNA fits TRBJ2-7 better, so the J call may be wrong. CDR1 is SEHNR, CDR2 FQNEAQ, per germline (reference sequence). The CDR3 has 13 amino acids. CDR3 coding DNA: TGTGCCAGCAGCTCTCCACAGGGTCTCGAGCAGTACTTC. It specifies CASSSPQGLEQYF.

V is TRBV27 and J is TRBJ2-2; 8 nucleotides align to TRBD2. There are 14 residues in the CDR3. J was trimmed by 5 bases and V by 5 bases; bases with no gene match: 4. Germline V gene data show CDR1 as MNHEY and CDR2 as SMNVEV (reference sequence). The CDR3 protein is CASSIAGSTGELFF. The CDR3 coding sequence is TGTGCCAGCAGTATAGCGGGGTCAACCGGGGAGCTGTTTTTT.

This rearrangement joins TRBV6-1 to TRBJ2-2; no clear D. Germline CDR1 is MNHNS and CDR2 is SASEGT. The CDR3 length is 16 residues. The germline V and J ends were trimmed by 0 bases and 3 bases, with 11 bases remaining between them. CDR3 in DNA: TGTGCCAGCAGTGAAGCGAGCACTACCTACACCGGGGAGCTGTTTTTT. Amino acid sequence: CASSEASTTYTGELFF.

The genes are TRBV18 and TRBJ2-1; a weak D match, TRBD1 (5 bases). The germline CDR1 and CDR2 sequences are KGHSH and LQKENI. The CDR3 has 14 amino acids. Trimming pared 1 base from V and 8 bases from J, leaving 12 bases between. The CDR3 here is CASSPLLEGDEQFF. CDR3 DNA: TGTGCCAGCTCACCACTTTTGGAAGGGGATGAGCAGTTCTTC.

This clone was recorded only once. The J gene is TRBJ2-5, the V gene TRBV5-1, with D unresolved. This CDR3 is 16 amino acids long. From germline, CDR1 is SGHRS and CDR2 YFSETQ. Trimming took 0 bases from V and 7 from J, leaving 19 bases between them. CDR3 DNA: TGCGCCAGCAGCTTGGATCCGTCGGGTGCCACCAGGACCCAGTACTTC. Translated, it gives CASSLDPSGATRTQYF.

This clone was seen a few times. The V and J genes are TRBV29-1 and TRBJ1-2; 9 nucleotides agree with TRBD1. The CDR3 covers 13 residues. Germline V gives CDR1 SQVTM, CDR2 ANQGSEA. The V segment lost 5 bases and the J segment 7 bases; nucleotides outside the gene matches: 8. The CDR3 DNA sequence: TGCAGCGTTTATCCGGGGACAGGGAGTGGCTACACCTTC. Protein: CSVYPGTGSGYTF. Variable domain in full (rest from reference TRBV29-1 and TRBJ1-2): SAVISQKPSRDICQRGTSLTIQCQVDSQVTMMFWYRQQPGQSLTLIATANQGSEATYESGFVIDKFPISRPNLTFSTLTVSNMSPEDSSIYLCSVYPGTGSGYTFGSGTRLTVV.

CDR3 loop: CASGDRAHGYTF. The CDR3, as DNA: TGTGCTAGTGGCGACAGGGCGCATGGCTACACCTTC. The chain uses TRBV12-5 and TRBJ1-2; TRBD1 matches 7 bases. The CDR3 covers 12 residues. Losses at the gene ends were 6 bases for V and 6 bases for J; bases not matched to a gene: 4. CDR1 LGHNT and CDR2 FRNRAP come from the germline V gene.

The chain joins TRBV14 to TRBJ2-3; perhaps TRBD2 as D (5 bases). The CDR3 sequence is 15 residues long. The V gene lost 2 bases and the J gene lost 5 bases, with 14 bases spanning the gap. CDR1 is SGHDN, CDR2 FVKESK, per germline. The CDR3 reads CASSQFGIGGDTQYF. CDR3 DNA: TGTGCCAGCAGCCAATTCGGAATAGGAGGAGATACGCAGTATTTT.

The rearrangement links TRBV5-1 to TRBJ1-4, with TRBD1 matching over 7 bases. Germline assignment: CDR1 SGHRS and CDR2 YFSETQ. The CDR3 is made up of 14 amino acids. Trimming took 4 bases from V and 7 from J; bases not matched to a gene: 7. CDR3 in DNA: TGCGCCAGCAGCAGTACAGGGGTTGGTGAAAAACTGTTTTTT. It codes for CASSSTGVGEKLFF. Together with reference TRBV5-1 and TRBJ1-4, the CDR3 gives the full variable domain: KAGVTQTPRYLIKTRGQQVTLSCSPISGHRSVSWYQQTPGQGLQFLFEYFSETQRNKGNFPGRFSGRQFSNSRSEMNVSTLELGDSALYLCASSSTGVGEKLFFGSGTQLSVL.

V usage is TRBV5-1 and J usage is TRBJ2-5; D call uncertain. The V end lost 0 bases, the J end lost 0 bases, and 15 bases lay between the germline ends. The CDR3 is 17 residues long. Looked up from germline, CDR1 is SGHRS and CDR2 is YFSETQ. CDR3 DNA: TGCGCCAGCAGCTTGGACCGGATGACAAAGTACCAAGAGACCCAGTACTTC. It specifies CASSLDRMTKYQETQYF.

The chain is built from TRBV7-9 and TRBJ2-1, with 11 bases matching TRBD1. Trimming removed 4 bases from V and 2 bases from J; junction bases left unmatched: 4. CDR3 length equals 16 residues. The germline gives CDR1 SEHNR, CDR2 FQNEAQ (reference sequence). This chain's CDR3 is CASSSGQGATYNEQFF. The CDR3 coding sequence is TGTGCCAGCAGCTCCGGACAGGGGGCAACCTACAATGAGCAGTTCTTC.

CDR3 residues: CASSLLGTGKNTEAFF. The CDR3 DNA follows: TGTGCCAGCAGTTTATTAGGTACAGGGAAAAACACTGAAGCTTTCTTT. The gene calls are TRBV27 and TRBJ1-1; a possible D gene is TRBD1 (6 bases). This CDR3 has 16 amino acids. The ends were cut back, 1 base at V and 2 bases at J, with 14 bases in the middle. Germline CDR1 MNHEY, CDR2 SMNVEV (reference sequence).

The chain combines TRBV6-5 with TRBJ2-1; 9 bases are shared with TRBD1. Germline V CDR1 and CDR2: MNHEY, SVGAGI. V shed 2 bases, J shed 3 bases, and the junction held 5 bases outside the gene matches. The CDR3 extends over 16 amino acids. Here the CDR3 reads CASSYTDRGGYNEQFF. The DNA for the CDR3 is TGTGCCAGCAGTTACACGGACAGGGGCGGCTACAATGAGCAGTTCTTC.

This chain joins TRBV7-9 and TRBJ2-7; TRBD2 matches at 10 bases. V dropped 5 bases and J dropped 0; count of bases not matched to a gene: 4. Germline V lookup: CDR1 SEHNR, CDR2 FQNEAQ (reference sequence). This CDR3 region has 15 residues. CDR3 residues: CASSQTSGVSYEQYF. Written as DNA, the CDR3 is TGTGCCAGCAGCCAAACTAGCGGGGTCTCCTACGAGCAGTACTTC. Full variable domain (rest looked up from reference TRBV7-9 and TRBJ2-7): DTGVSQNPRHKITKRGQNVTFRCDPISEHNRLYWYRQTLGQGPEFLTYFQNEAQLEKSRLLSDRFSAERPKGSFSTLEIQRTEQGDSAMYLCASSQTSGVSYEQYFGPGTRLTVT.

The rearrangement uses TRBV6-6 and TRBJ2-7, with D possibly TRBD1 on 5 matching bases. Germline assignment: CDR1 MNHNY and CDR2 SVGAGI (reference sequence). The CDR3 runs 13 residues. Trimming took off 6 bases at V and 4 bases at J, with 13 bases between the two ends. CDR3 coding DNA: TGTGCCAGCAGATCCCCGACAGAATACGAGCAGTACTTC. Its translation: CASRSPTEYEQYF.

This clone was seen only once. The rearrangement links TRBV29-1 to TRBJ1-2; D perhaps matches TRBD1 (5 bases). The CDR3 is made up of 13 amino acids. V dropped 7 bases and J dropped 7 bases, with 19 bases sitting between them. Per the germline V gene, CDR1 is SQVTM and CDR2 is ANQGSEA. DNA of the CDR3: TGCAGCGCCCTTGGGGGGGTTGGGAGTGGCTACACCTTC. Amino acids: CSALGGVGSGYTF.

In this sample, this clone turned up a few times. Other DNA sequences in the sample encode the same CDR3. The chain uses TRBV6-6 and TRBJ2-7, with D perhaps matching TRBD1 (6 bases). Trimming removed 10 bases from V and 2 bases from J, with 12 bases in between. The length of the CDR3 is 12 residues. The germline V gene has CDR1 MNHNY and CDR2 SVGAGI (reference sequence). CDR3 coding DNA: TGTGCCACCGCGGACAGTCCCTACGAGCAGTACTTC. As protein: CATADSPYEQYF.

This chain joins TRBV7-9 and TRBJ2-7, with 10 bases fitting TRBD1. Losses at the gene ends were 6 bases for V and 2 bases for J; bases not matched to a gene: 10. Germline V lookup: CDR1 SEHNR, CDR2 FQNEAQ (reference sequence). The CDR3 contains 16 residues. CDR3 region: CASSSNRDRGPYEQYF. In nucleotides, the CDR3 is TGTGCCAGCAGTAGTAACCGGGACAGGGGACCCTACGAGCAGTACTTC.

This chain connects TRBV19 to TRBJ1-5; D gene ambiguous. CDR1 LNHDA and CDR2 SQIVND come from the germline V gene (reference sequence). Trimming took 6 bases from V and 7 from J, leaving 10 bases between them. The CDR3 has 12 residues. Here the CDR3 reads CASSMQVQPQHF. CDR3 DNA: TGTGCCAGTAGCATGCAGGTCCAGCCCCAGCATTTT.